Listed below are T cell receptor beta chains from one sample, sequenced in a study of T cells in Graves' hyperthyroidism and ophthalmopathy. TCRdb fed the multiplex PCR reads into MiXCR, producing one record per CDR3 protein. This table holds 600,000 to 800,000 distinct CDR3 sequences, just over 35% found once. Material: blood. Receptors originate from a woman aged 35 to 49 with Graves' hyperthyroidism. CDR3s include the opening cysteine and the closing phenylalanine or tryptophan. The order of the fields is clone size, J gene, CDR3 length, V gene, D gene, CDR3 DNA, CDR3 protein. The D gene is left open where the match is weak. Not all rows give a size; the values are once, few, many and, for expanded clones, a class.

many TRBJ1-5 17 TRBV2 TRBD1 TGTGCCAGCAGTAACGACAGGGATCGATATAGCAATCAGCCCCAGCATTTT CASSNDRDRYSNQPQHF
many TRBJ2-7 11 TRBV7-6 TRBD2 TGTGCCAGCAGCTTCGGGGGGAAGCAGTACTTC CASSFGGKQYF
once TRBJ2-6 15 TRBV4-3 . TGCGCCAGTACGATCCGCAGCGCTGGGGCCAACGTCCTGACTTTC CASTIRSAGANVLTF
few TRBJ1-6 15 TRBV3-1 . TGTGCCAGCAGCCAAGGTGGGGGGGACAATTCACCCCTCCACTTT CASSQGGGDNSPLHF
few TRBJ2-7 13 TRBV5-4 . TGTGCCAGCAGCTTTGGACTCAACTACGAGCAGTACTTC CASSFGLNYEQYF
. TRBJ1-5 12 TRBV2 . TGTGCCAGCAGTAGCCAGCGGGGCTACGAGCATTTT CASSSQRGYEHF
. TRBJ1-2 13 TRBV2 TRBD1 TGTGCCAGCAGTTTCCGGGACAGCTATGGCTACACCTTC CASSFRDSYGYTF
. TRBJ2-2 16 TRBV4-1 TRBD1 TGCGCCAGCAGCCCAGACAGGGGGTGGGACACCGGGGAGCTGTTTTTT CASSPDRGWDTGELFF
. TRBJ1-6 16 TRBV9 . TGTGCCAGCAGTGCGGGGTGGGGGGGCTATAATTCACCCCTCCACTTT CASSAGWGGYNSPLHF
many TRBJ2-5 12 TRBV7-2 . TGTGCCAGCAGTCGGTTCCGGGAGACCCAGTACTTC CASSRFRETQYF
. TRBJ2-3 16 TRBV15 TRBD2 TGTGCCACCAGCGGAGGGACTAGACCCCTCGGAGATACGCAGTATTTT CATSGGTRPLGDTQYF
many TRBJ1-2 12 TRBV5-6 TRBD1 TGTGCCAGCAGCACCCCCGGGACAGGGGAAACCTTC CASSTPGTGETF
many TRBJ2-2 16 TRBV7-3 TRBD1 TGTGCCAGCAGCCGCACGGGACAGGCTGACACCGGGGAGCTGTTTTTT CASSRTGQADTGELFF
few TRBJ2-6 14 TRBV20-1 . TGCAGTGCTAGAGATATCCCTGGGGCCAACGTCCTGACTTTC CSARDIPGANVLTF
few TRBJ1-2 17 TRBV20-1 TRBD1 TGCAGTGCTAGTCCCGGGACAGGGGATAGTCCGGGCTATGGCTACACCTTC CSASPGTGDSPGYGYTF
many TRBJ1-1 15 TRBV20-1 . TGCAGTGCTAGGACAGGCGTCGTCTGGTTCAGTGAAGCTTTCTTT CSARTGVVWFSEAFF
. TRBJ2-1 16 TRBV15 TRBD2 TGTGCCACCAGCAGAGGCTCTAGCGGGAGGGCAAATGAGCAGTTCTTC CATSRGSSGRANEQFF
. TRBJ1-4 17 TRBV7-9 . TGTGCCAGCAGCCGTACCGGGACACTTGCAACTAATGAAAAACTGTTTTTT CASSRTGTLATNEKLFF
few TRBJ1-3 15 TRBV6-5 . TGTGCCAGCAGCACCGCCACGGGCCCTGGAAACACCATATATTTT CASSTATGPGNTIYF
many TRBJ2-2 14 TRBV29-1 . TGCAGCGTTGATCCAGCGGAGAACACCGGGGAGCTGTTTTTT CSVDPAENTGELFF
many TRBJ1-2 12 TRBV20-1 TRBD1 TGCAGGGGTCGGGACAGGGAGGAAGGCTACACCTTC CRGRDREEGYTF
few TRBJ1-4 14 TRBV5-4 . TGTGCCAGCAGCACCCAGGGAGGGGGGGAAAAACTGTTTTTT CASSTQGGGEKLFF
. TRBJ1-2 15 TRBV12-3/TRBV12-4 . TGTGCCAGCCTCGTCGGGACGAGGGGCTACGGTGGCTACACCTTC CASLVGTRGYGGYTF
many TRBJ1-1 14 TRBV2 . TGTGCCAGCAGTGGGACAGCGATGAACACTGAAGCTTTCTTT CASSGTAMNTEAFF
many TRBJ1-2 14 TRBV12-3/TRBV12-4 . TGTGCCAGCAGTTTAAGGGCAGGGGCTGTTGGCTACACCTTC CASSLRAGAVGYTF
few TRBJ1-1 13 TRBV4-1 . TGCGCCAGCAGCCAAGAAGGTTTCACTGAAGCTTTCTTT CASSQEGFTEAFF
. TRBJ2-3 15 TRBV7-2 . TGTGCCAGCAGCTTAGATGAGGGGGTCACAGATACGCAGTATTTT CASSLDEGVTDTQYF
few TRBJ1-1 13 TRBV6-6 . TGTGCCAGCAGTCCCCATCAATCATATGAAGCTTTCTTT CASSPHQSYEAFF
. TRBJ1-1 14 TRBV12-3/TRBV12-4 TRBD1 TGTGCCAGCAGTCGGGACAGGGGTCGCACTGAAGCTTTCTTT CASSRDRGRTEAFF
. TRBJ2-3 15 TRBV24-1 . TGTGCCACCAGTGATTTCCCGGGCTTCACAGATACGCAGTATTTT CATSDFPGFTDTQYF
many TRBJ1-1 15 TRBV9 . TGTGCCAGCACCCCGGACGGAACCATGAACACTGAAGCTTTCTTT CASTPDGTMNTEAFF
few TRBJ1-2 15 TRBV7-9 . TGTGCCAGCAGCTTGGGCCCTGGACAGAACTATGGCTACACCTTC CASSLGPGQNYGYTF
many TRBJ2-2 15 TRBV29-1 TRBD1 TGCAGCGTCATACCCGGGACAGGGAACACCGGGGAGCTGTTTTTT CSVIPGTGNTGELFF
. TRBJ1-5 14 TRBV10-3 . TGTGCCATCAGTCGACAGTCATGGAATCAGCCCCAGCATTTT CAISRQSWNQPQHF
. TRBJ2-5 11 TRBV20-1 . TGCAGTGTGGGACTGGGGGAGACCCAGTACTTC CSVGLGETQYF
many TRBJ2-5 17 TRBV12-3/TRBV12-4 . TGTGCCAGCAGTTTCTCCGGGCGAGCGCAAATACAAGAGACCCAGTACTTC CASSFSGRAQIQETQYF
. TRBJ1-2 13 TRBV6-1 TRBD1 TGTGCCAGTACCGGGACAGGGGTCTATGGCTACACCTTC CASTGTGVYGYTF
few TRBJ2-1 14 TRBV7-3 . TGTGCCAGCAGCTTAACGGACGCCGCATATGAGCAGTTCTTC CASSLTDAAYEQFF
many TRBJ1-1 13 TRBV10-3 . TGTGCCATCAGCGAACAGAAGAACACTGAAGCTTTCTTT CAISEQKNTEAFF
. TRBJ2-3 16 TRBV25-1 . TGTGCCAGCAGTGGGCCGGACAGCCCTTACACAGATACGCAGTATTTT CASSGPDSPYTDTQYF
. TRBJ1-1 13 TRBV6-2/TRBV6-3 TRBD1 TGTGCCAGCAGTCCCCAGGGGGAGACTGAAGCTTTCTTT CASSPQGETEAFF
few TRBJ1-2 14 TRBV14 TRBD1 TGTGCCAGCAGCCACCGGGACAGGGCGCATGGCTACACCTTC CASSHRDRAHGYTF
few TRBJ2-5 15 TRBV6-1 . TGTGCCAGCAGTAACCTACTGGGGCTACAAGAGACCCAGTACTTC CASSNLLGLQETQYF
few TRBJ2-7 12 TRBV2 . TGTGCCAGCTACAGGGGAGGCAGTGAGCAGTACTTC CASYRGGSEQYF
. TRBJ2-2 15 TRBV9 . TGTGCCAGCACCCCGAGGAACACGAACACCGGGGAGCTGTTTTTT CASTPRNTNTGELFF
. TRBJ1-1 12 TRBV20-1 . TGCAGTGCTAGGCTCCTTGGAGCTGAAGCTTTCTTT CSARLLGAEAFF
few TRBJ2-1 16 TRBV7-3 TRBD2 TGTGCCAGCAGCCGGCACGGGACTAGCGGGTACAATGAGCAGTTCTTC CASSRHGTSGYNEQFF
many TRBJ1-5 14 TRBV20-1 . TGCAGTGCTGACCGGGACTTGGACAATCAGCCCCAGCATTTT CSADRDLDNQPQHF
. TRBJ2-2 14 TRBV5-1 . TGCGCCAGCAGTGTCAGGGTAGCCACCGGGGAGCTGTTTTTT CASSVRVATGELFF
many TRBJ1-1 12 TRBV11-3 . TGTGCCAGCAGCCCTTCGAACACTGAAGCTTTCTTT CASSPSNTEAFF
few TRBJ1-1 15 TRBV19 . TGTGCCAGTATTTCGGGGGCAAAGGGGAACACTGAAGCTTTCTTT CASISGAKGNTEAFF
. TRBJ1-6 13 TRBV7-9 . TGTGCCAGCAGCCCCGGGCGGGATTCACCCCTCCACTTT CASSPGRDSPLHF
few TRBJ1-5 15 TRBV19 . TGTGCCAGTACTTGGACACTCTATAGCAATCAGCCCCAGCATTTT CASTWTLYSNQPQHF
many TRBJ1-6 13 TRBV19 . TGTGCCAGTAGGGACGTGGATCTTTCACCCCTCCACTTT CASRDVDLSPLHF
few TRBJ1-6 16 TRBV28 . TGTGCCAGCAGAACGACATTCTTCGGGGCGAATTCACCCCTCCACTTT CASRTTFFGANSPLHF
many TRBJ1-4 16 TRBV7-6 TRBD1 TGTGCCAGCAGCTTAGACGGACAGGGGGTTAATGAAAAACTGTTTTTT CASSLDGQGVNEKLFF
. TRBJ1-2 15 TRBV4-2 . TGTGCCAGCAGCCAAGGTTTTCCCGCTAACTATGGCTACACCTTC CASSQGFPANYGYTF
. TRBJ1-6 12 TRBV30 . TGTGCCTGGAGTGTGGGTAATTCACCCCTCCACTTT CAWSVGNSPLHF
few TRBJ2-7 14 TRBV6-5 . TGTGCCAGCACCTACCGGGACGGAGTTCACGAGCAGTACTTC CASTYRDGVHEQYF